This T cell receptor (beta chain) was captured by sequencing in a study of identical twins. Whole-study results and caveats: Fewer insertions marked abundant cord blood beta clonotypes; young adult naive trended weakly, memory not at all.

CDR1 ENHRY and CDR2 SYGVKD come from the germline V gene. This CDR3 is built from 15 residues. With V trimmed by 6 bases and J by 12 bases, 10 bases remained unmatched. In TCRdb, the 5' RACE reads were re-called with MiXCR into one record per CDR3 protein. This sample has approximately 550,000 distinct CDR3 sequences, with 20% to 25% found just once. On this clonotype itself: The antigen is not known.

These data also formed part of another study, on yellow fever vaccine responses in identical twins. From that paper: Twins' vaccine T cell responses were reported to seem partly convergent and partly personalized.

This receptor was identified in a woman between 18 and 30 years old in good health. Sequenced sample: CD4+ T cells sorted from blood. The chain carries TRBV10-3 and TRBJ2-1, with TRBD2 matching 14 bases. The chain's CDR3 is CAISLGLAGDGVQFF. CDR3 DNA sequence: TGTGCCATCAGCCTGGGACTAGCGGGAGACGGTGTGCAGTTCTTC.